This T cell receptor beta chain emerged from a study of somatic mutations in cytotoxic T cells in rheumatoid arthritis. Study conclusions and caveats: Healthy controls did not share the age-linked increase in CD8+ clonality seen in rheumatoid arthritis patients.

V was clipped by 4 bases and J by 3 bases, with 17 bases between them. CDR1 and CDR2 from the germline V gene are SGDLS and YYNGEE. This CDR3 comprises 15 residues. Comment on this clone: The target antigen is unknown.

Clones were read by immunoSEQ multiplex PCR, and TCRdb kept only the in-frame ones, dropping some. Of some 30,000 clones listed, 82% are singletons. The chain combines TRBV9 with TRBJ2-7, with D perhaps TRBD1 or TRBD2 (5 bases each). The receptor's source is an adult with rheumatoid arthritis. Sequenced material: CD8+ T cells sorted from blood. The CDR3 here is CASSPSGLENYEQYF. As DNA, the CDR3 is TGTGCCAGCAGCCCCTCGGGGCTAGAAAACTACGAGCAGTACTTC.